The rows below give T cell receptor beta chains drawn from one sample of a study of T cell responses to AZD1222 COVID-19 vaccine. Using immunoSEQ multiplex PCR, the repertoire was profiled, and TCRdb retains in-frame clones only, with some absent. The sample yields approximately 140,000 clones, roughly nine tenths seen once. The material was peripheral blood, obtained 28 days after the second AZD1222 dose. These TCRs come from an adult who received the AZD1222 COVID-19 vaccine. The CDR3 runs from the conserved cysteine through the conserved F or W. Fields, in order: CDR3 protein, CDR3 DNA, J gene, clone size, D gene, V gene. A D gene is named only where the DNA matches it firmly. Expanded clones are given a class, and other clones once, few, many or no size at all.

CARTGSYEQYF	TGTGCCAGGACAGGGAGCTACGAGCAGTACTTC	TRBJ2-7	.	TRBD1	TRBV7-9
CASSLDRVGEAFF	TGTGCCAGCAGCTTGGACAGGGTTGGTGAAGCTTTCTTT	TRBJ1-1	.	.	TRBV5-4
CAISESRLTGDYGYTF	TGTGCCATCAGTGAGTCGAGATTGACAGGGGACTATGGCTACACCTTC	TRBJ1-2	.	TRBD1	TRBV10-3
CASSVQRNTGELFF	TGTGCCAGCAGCGTGCAGAGAAACACCGGGGAGCTGTTTTTT	TRBJ2-2	.	.	TRBV9
CASSAPVPGLSYEQYF	TGTGCCAGCAGCGCGCCCGTCCCGGGACTGTCCTACGAGCAGTACTTC	TRBJ2-7	.	.	TRBV11-2
CASSAQGRETQYF	TGTGCCAGCAGTGCCCAGGGGAGGGAGACCCAGTACTTC	TRBJ2-5	.	.	TRBV25-1
CASSQDGRGTDTQYF	TGTGCCAGCAGCCAAGATGGGCGAGGGACAGATACGCAGTATTTT	TRBJ2-3	.	.	TRBV4-2
CASSLERGREQYF	TGTGCCAGCAGCTTAGAGAGAGGGCGCGAGCAGTACTTC	TRBJ2-7	.	.	TRBV11-2
CASSHRQSSYNEQFF	TGTGCCAGCAGCCATCGACAGAGCTCCTACAATGAGCAGTTCTTC	TRBJ2-1	.	.	TRBV3-1/TRBV3-2
CASSLGTGGYEQYF	TGTGCCAGCAGCTTGGGGACAGGGGGCTACGAGCAGTACTTC	TRBJ2-7	.	TRBD1	TRBV11-3
CASSPSRQGEGYTF	TGTGCCAGCTCACCTTCGCGCCAGGGGGAAGGCTACACCTTC	TRBJ1-2	.	TRBD1	TRBV18
CASSYQGYYGYTF	TGTGCCAGCAGTTACCAGGGTTACTATGGCTACACCTTC	TRBJ1-2	.	.	TRBV6-5
CASSLVAGDNEQFF	TGTGCCAGCAGCTTAGTCGCAGGGGACAATGAGCAGTTCTTC	TRBJ2-1	.	.	TRBV7-7
CSVPGGAEQYF	TGCAGCGTTCCAGGGGGCGCCGAGCAGTACTTC	TRBJ2-7	.	TRBD1	TRBV29-1
CATSEGGQGSEKLFF	TGTGCCACCAGTGAGGGAGGACAGGGTAGTGAAAAACTGTTTTTT	TRBJ1-4	.	TRBD1	TRBV24-1
CASTPGGGPEQFF	TGTGCCAGCACTCCTGGGGGGGGGCCCGAGCAGTTCTTC	TRBJ2-1	.	.	TRBV7-2
CSVRRGQYF	TGCAGCGTTCGGCGAGGGCAGTACTTC	TRBJ2-7	.	.	TRBV29-1
CASSLGQLGNSPLHF	TGTGCCAGCAGCTTGGGGCAGCTGGGAAATTCACCCCTCCACTTT	TRBJ1-6	.	.	TRBV5-6
CATRPTREGRKVETQYF	TGTGCCACCCGTCCTACTCGGGAGGGCCGAAAAGTAGAGACCCAGTACTTC	TRBJ2-5	.	TRBD2	TRBV19
CASSIGTSGPYEQYF	TGCGCCAGCAGCATTGGGACTAGCGGGCCCTACGAGCAGTACTTC	TRBJ2-7	.	TRBD2	TRBV5-1
CAWSALGGNEQFF	TGTGCCTGGAGTGCCTTAGGGGGGAATGAGCAGTTCTTC	TRBJ2-1	.	.	TRBV30
CASSQDSGWGSEKLFF	TGCGCCAGCAGCCAAGATTCTGGGTGGGGGAGCGAAAAACTGTTTTTT	TRBJ1-4	.	.	TRBV4-3
CASSGLGYGYTF	TGTGCCAGCTCGGGGCTCGGCTATGGCTACACCTTC	TRBJ1-2	.	.	TRBV9
CASSYSGTASEAFF	TGTGCCAGCAGTTACTCGGGGACAGCCTCTGAAGCTTTCTTT	TRBJ1-1	.	TRBD1	TRBV6-2/TRBV6-3
CSASSTSDTQYF	TGCAGTGCTAGTTCGACTTCGGATACGCAGTATTTT	TRBJ2-3	once	.	TRBV20-1
CASSSRGLNTEAFF	TGTGCCAGCAGTTCCCGGGGGCTTAACACTGAAGCTTTCTTT	TRBJ1-1	.	.	TRBV6-5
CASSSRNEQFF	TGTGCCAGCAGTTCTAGGAATGAGCAGTTCTTC	TRBJ2-1	.	.	TRBV6-2/TRBV6-3
CASSRTGSNTEAFF	TGTGCCAGTAGTAGGACAGGGTCGAACACTGAAGCTTTCTTT	TRBJ1-1	.	TRBD1	TRBV19
CASSQARGVGNTIYF	TGTGCCAGCAGCCAAGCAAGAGGGGTCGGAAACACCATATATTTT	TRBJ1-3	.	.	TRBV3-1/TRBV3-2
CASSFRTGKLNTEAFF	TGTGCCAGCAGTTTCCGGACAGGGAAGTTGAACACTGAAGCTTTCTTT	TRBJ1-1	.	TRBD1	TRBV6-2/TRBV6-3
CALPGLYEQYF	TGTGCCTTACCCGGGCTCTACGAGCAGTACTTC	TRBJ2-7	.	.	TRBV30
CATPAGQAEQYF	TGTGCCACCCCGGCCGGACAGGCCGAGCAGTACTTC	TRBJ2-7	.	TRBD1	TRBV25-1
CASSFFRDGQETQYF	TGTGCCAGCAGCTTCTTCCGGGACGGACAAGAGACCCAGTACTTC	TRBJ2-5	.	.	TRBV5-8
CASSIESGLRPQHF	TGTGCCAGCAGCATTGAATCGGGTCTCCGGCCCCAGCATTTT	TRBJ1-5	.	.	TRBV6-5
CASGNGWRYDQPQHF	TGCGCCAGCGGGAACGGGTGGAGGTACGATCAGCCCCAGCATTTT	TRBJ1-5	.	.	TRBV23-1
CASSIGAGTANQPQHF	TGTGCCAGTAGTATCGGGGCGGGGACAGCCAATCAGCCCCAGCATTTT	TRBJ1-5	.	TRBD1	TRBV19
CASSQTTGASSPLHF	TGTGCCAGCAGCCAAACAACAGGGGCCAGTTCACCCCTCCACTTT	TRBJ1-6	few	TRBD1	TRBV11-3
CASSSRNQPQHF	TGTGCCAGCAGCTCGCGCAATCAGCCCCAGCATTTT	TRBJ1-5	.	.	TRBV7-9
CASSVAPGTSGSGYNEQFF	TGTGCCAGCAGCGTAGCACCGGGGACTAGCGGGAGTGGGTACAATGAGCAGTTCTTC	TRBJ2-1	.	TRBD2	TRBV9
CASSVDALSSYEQYF	TGTGCCAGCAGCGTTGATGCCCTGAGCTCCTACGAGCAGTACTTC	TRBJ2-7	.	.	TRBV9
CASREGRGNEKLFF	TGTGCCAGCAGGGAGGGACGGGGGAATGAAAAACTGTTTTTT	TRBJ1-4	.	.	TRBV6-5
CSVEGVDGNTIYF	TGCAGCGTCGAAGGGGTTGATGGAAACACCATATATTTT	TRBJ1-3	.	.	TRBV29-1
CASSSGTGGGGGELFF	TGTGCCAGCAGTTCCGGGACAGGGGGCGGTGGCGGGGAGCTGTTTTTT	TRBJ2-2	few	TRBD1	TRBV6-2/TRBV6-3
CASSLNPQGESFF	TGTGCCAGCAGCTTAAACCCACAGGGTGAGAGTTTTTTT	TRBJ1-4	once	.	TRBV11-1
CASKMLTSVADTQYF	TGTGCCAGCAAAATGCTGACTAGCGTTGCAGATACGCAGTATTTT	TRBJ2-3	.	TRBD2	TRBV2
CASSLSLLETDTDTQYF	TGTGCCAGCAGTCTCAGCCTTTTAGAGACGGACACAGATACGCAGTATTTT	TRBJ2-3	.	.	TRBV11-2
CASSLDSNQPQHF	TGTGCCAGCAGCTTAGATAGCAATCAGCCCCAGCATTTT	TRBJ1-5	.	.	TRBV7-8
CASSLNSGRVADTQYF	TGTGCCAGCAGCTTAAATAGCGGGAGGGTTGCAGATACGCAGTATTTT	TRBJ2-3	.	TRBD2	TRBV11-3
CARSTGYTEAFF	TGTGCCCGATCGACGGGTTATACTGAAGCTTTCTTT	TRBJ1-1	.	.	TRBV30
CATSVSPAGDGYTF	TGTGCCACCAGTGTATCACCGGCAGGGGATGGCTACACCTTC	TRBJ1-2	.	.	TRBV24-1
CASSVPTSGISYEQYF	TGTGCCAGCAGTGTACCAACTAGCGGAATATCCTACGAGCAGTACTTC	TRBJ2-7	.	TRBD2	TRBV6-6
CASSSFLGTEAFF	TGTGCCAGTAGTAGCTTTCTGGGGACTGAAGCTTTCTTT	TRBJ1-1	.	.	TRBV19
CASSLRDRAYEQYF	TGTGCCAGCAGCTTACGGGACAGGGCCTACGAGCAGTACTTC	TRBJ2-7	.	TRBD1	TRBV11-2
CASSSSYEQYF	TGTGCCAGCAGTTCAAGCTACGAGCAGTACTTC	TRBJ2-7	once	.	TRBV27
CAISEPATLGVAGAGRNEQFF	TGTGCCATCAGCGAGCCGGCCACCCTGGGGGTCGCGGGGGCAGGGCGCAATGAGCAGTTCTTC	TRBJ2-1	.	.	TRBV10-3